This is a list of T cell receptor beta chains from one sample in a study of blood T cell repertoires in COVID-19. Clones were sequenced by immunoSEQ multiplex PCR, and TCRdb holds only the in-frame ones, with some missing. Of 130,000 to 150,000 clones listed, about nine tenths are singletons. The sequenced sample consisted of peripheral blood. Receptors originate from a man between 45 and 60 years old who had recovered from COVID-19. CDR3s include the opening cysteine and the closing phenylalanine or tryptophan. Fields, in order: J gene, V gene, clone size, D gene, CDR3 protein, CDR3 DNA. The D gene is left open where the match is weak. Not all rows give a size; the values are once, few, many and, for expanded clones, a class.

TRBJ1-5 TRBV27 NA TRBD1 CASSRGRDQPQHF TGTGCCAGCAGCAGGGGGCGCGATCAGCCCCAGCATTTT
TRBJ2-5 TRBV19 NA NA CASSVGGRLYQETQYF TGTGCCAGTAGTGTCGGGGGGCGACTGTACCAAGAGACCCAGTACTTC
TRBJ2-3 TRBV2 NA NA CASSELVYTDTQYF TGTGCCAGCAGTGAATTAGTATACACAGATACGCAGTATTTT
TRBJ1-2 TRBV9 once NA CASSAYLEMNYGYTF TGTGCCAGCAGCGCTTACCTCGAGATGAACTATGGCTACACCTTC
TRBJ1-2 TRBV6-5 once NA CASSYSPLGYGYTF TGTGCCAGCAGTTACTCGCCACTAGGCTATGGCTACACCTTC
TRBJ2-2 TRBV5-4 NA NA CASSSLNTGELFF TGTGCCAGCAGCTCATTGAACACCGGGGAGCTGTTTTTT
TRBJ2-7 TRBV2 NA NA CASSSSTREYEQYF TGTGCCAGCAGTTCGAGTACCAGGGAATACGAGCAGTACTTC
TRBJ1-1 TRBV6-2/TRBV6-3 NA TRBD1 CASSFVRQGAFRDTEAFF TGTGCCAGCAGTTTCGTTAGACAGGGGGCCTTCCGGGACACTGAAGCTTTCTTT
TRBJ1-1 TRBV7-3 once NA CASSPLGAMNTEAFF TGTGCCAGCAGCCCTCTAGGGGCCATGAACACTGAAGCTTTCTTT
TRBJ1-6 TRBV5-6 few NA CASSLAGFGYSPLHF TGTGCCAGCAGCTTGGCCGGGTTCGGATATTCACCCCTCCACTTT
TRBJ1-6 TRBV27 NA NA CASSRRSGITSPLHF TGTGCCAGCAGTCGAAGATCAGGAATTACCTCACCCCTCCACTTT
TRBJ2-5 TRBV4-1 NA TRBD2 CASTPAGTETQYF TGCGCCAGCACGCCAGCGGGGACCGAGACCCAGTACTTC
TRBJ1-2 TRBV3-1/TRBV3-2 NA TRBD1 CASSQTGAYGYTF TGTGCCAGCAGCCAAACAGGGGCATATGGCTACACCTTC
TRBJ1-1 TRBV7-9 NA TRBD1 CASSPDRVVNTEAFF TGTGCCAGCAGCCCCGACAGGGTAGTCAACACTGAAGCTTTCTTT
TRBJ1-2 TRBV6-5 NA NA CASSKDTLLAGGYTF TGTGCCAGCAGTAAGGACACGTTGCTGGCAGGGGGCTACACCTTC